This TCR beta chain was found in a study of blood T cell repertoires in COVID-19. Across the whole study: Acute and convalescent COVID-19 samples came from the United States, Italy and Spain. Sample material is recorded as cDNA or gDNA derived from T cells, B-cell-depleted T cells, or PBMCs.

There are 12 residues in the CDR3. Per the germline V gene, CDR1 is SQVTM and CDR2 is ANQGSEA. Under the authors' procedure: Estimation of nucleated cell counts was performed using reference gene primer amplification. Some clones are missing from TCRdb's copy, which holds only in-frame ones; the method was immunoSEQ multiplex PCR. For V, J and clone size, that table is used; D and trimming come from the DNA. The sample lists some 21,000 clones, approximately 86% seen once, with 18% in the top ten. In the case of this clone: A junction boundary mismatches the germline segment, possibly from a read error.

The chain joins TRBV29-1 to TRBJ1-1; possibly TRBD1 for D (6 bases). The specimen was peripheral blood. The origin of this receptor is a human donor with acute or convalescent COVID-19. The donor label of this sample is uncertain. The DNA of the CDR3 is TGCAGCGTTGAAGAAGGACAGCCTGAGGCTTTCTTT. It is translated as CSVEEGQPEAFF.